The 5 T cell receptor beta chains in this list originate from one sample, sequenced in a study of blood T cell repertoires in COVID-19. Sequenced by immunoSEQ multiplex PCR; TCRdb stores in-frame clones only, minus some. Altogether some 300,000 clones are present, approximately 86% being singletons, with the ten largest covering around 14%. The sample was peripheral blood. The source is a woman aged 65 to 85 with COVID-19, enrolled during active disease.

The V gene is TRBV4-2, the J gene TRBJ2-3; 7 nucleotides agree with TRBD1. Germline V CDR1 and CDR2: LGHNA, YNFKEQ. The CDR3 spans 14 residues. V lost 5 bases to trimming and J lost 6 bases; unmatched junction nucleotides: 8. In DNA form, the CDR3 reads TGTGCCAGCAGCACGGACAGGAATAGCGATACGCAGTATTTT. Translation: CASSTDRNSDTQYF.

This clone was detected a few times. The chain joins TRBV5-6 to TRBJ1-6, with unresolved D. The CDR3 sequence is 14 residues long. Germline lookup yields CDR1 SGHDT and CDR2 YYEEEE. V was trimmed by 3 bases and J by 9 bases, leaving 13 bases between them. The CDR3 protein is CASSSSEGSSPLHF. The CDR3 DNA reads TGTGCCAGCAGCTCCTCTGAGGGAAGTTCACCCCTCCACTTT.

The rearrangement links TRBV6-1 to TRBJ2-7, with TRBD1 matching over 8 bases. The CDR3 is made up of 14 amino acids. V was pared by 3 bases and J by 4 bases, with 5 bases of the junction left unmatched. The germline gives CDR1 MNHNS, CDR2 SASEGT. CDR3 region: CASSDRTGMYEQYF. The CDR3 region has the DNA TGTGCCAGCAGTGATAGGACAGGGATGTACGAGCAGTACTTC.

This sequence joins TRBV5-1 and TRBJ2-7; 12 nucleotides line up with TRBD1. The CDR3 is 19 amino acids. The germline gives CDR1 SGHRS, CDR2 YFSETQ. V lost 4 bases and J lost 5; bases outside the gene matches: 19. CDR3 sequence (DNA): TGCGCCAGCAGCCTGATTCCCGGGACAGGGGGCGGCATCTCTAACGAGCAGTACTTC. Encoded protein: CASSLIPGTGGGISNEQYF.

CDR3 nucleotides: TGTGCCAGCAGCTTTTTCGGGGAAATGGGTTCACCCCTCCACTTT. This codes for CASSFFGEMGSPLHF. The V gene is TRBV5-4, the J gene TRBJ1-6; no firm D call. Trimming stripped 2 bases from V and 9 bases from J, with 15 bases between. CDR1 SGHNT and CDR2 YYREEE come from the germline V gene (reference sequence). CDR3 length: 15 residues.